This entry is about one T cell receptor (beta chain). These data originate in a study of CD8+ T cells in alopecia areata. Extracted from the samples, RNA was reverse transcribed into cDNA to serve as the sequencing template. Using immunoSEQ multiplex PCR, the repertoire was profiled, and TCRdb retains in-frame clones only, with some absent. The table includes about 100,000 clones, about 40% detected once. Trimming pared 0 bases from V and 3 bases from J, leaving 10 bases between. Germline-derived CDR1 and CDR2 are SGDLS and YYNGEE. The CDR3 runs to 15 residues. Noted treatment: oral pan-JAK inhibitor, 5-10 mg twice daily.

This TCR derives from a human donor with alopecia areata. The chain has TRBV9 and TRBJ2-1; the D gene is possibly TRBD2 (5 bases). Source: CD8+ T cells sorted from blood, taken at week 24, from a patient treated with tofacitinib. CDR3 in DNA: TGTGCCAGCAGCGTAGTTCTAGCTAGCTACAATGAGCAGTTCTTC. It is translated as CASSVVLASYNEQFF.